The TCR beta chain described here comes from a study of cytomegalovirus exposure and HLA in healthy donors. Study results and limitations: Some TCR beta chains (more than 150 of them) were listed as cytomegalovirus-associated. Highest at DRB1 and lowest at HLA-C, TCR association rates differed among HLA loci in a later analysis. The authors judged a highly shared variant cluster likely a sequencing artifact.

The CDR3 is 14 amino acids. Germline CDR1 and CDR2: SGHDT and YYEEEE. V lost 4 bases and J 4 bases, leaving 15 bases between the germline ends. The PCR had 60 Vbeta and 13 Jbeta primers. TCRdb's copy holds only in-frame clones and misses some; the assay was immunoSEQ multiplex PCR. The data hold about 160,000 clones, with over 75% observed a single time. Concerning this clone: Its antigen is unknown.

Material for sequencing was PBMCs. This TCR came from a woman aged 50 to 60 in good health and CMV-seropositive. The genes are TRBV5-6 and TRBJ2-7; weak D call: TRBD2 (5 bases). The CDR3 bases are TGTGCCAGCAGCCCCGATGACTACTCTTACGAGCAGTACTTC. This sequence encodes CASSPDDYSYEQYF.